These 5 T cell receptor beta chains were all obtained from the same sample, sequenced in a study of control samples from healthy donors and cancer patients. The repertoire was sequenced with immunoSEQ multiplex PCR; TCRdb's copy has only in-frame clones and lacks some. Of around 140,000 clones in the sample, roughly 90% were seen once. Sequenced material: blood. Receptors were obtained from a woman aged 45-65 years in good health.

The chain combines TRBV28 with TRBJ1-1; D remains ambiguous. This CDR3 comprises 13 residues. The germline gives CDR1 MDHEN, CDR2 SYDVKM. Trimming took off 7 bases at V and 1 base at J, with 10 bases between the two ends. CDR3 protein: CASTHPENTEAFF. Here the CDR3 DNA reads TGTGCCAGCACCCACCCGGAGAACACTGAAGCTTTCTTT.

CDR3 in amino acids: CASSRGPSQETQYF. In DNA form, the CDR3 reads TGTGCCAGCAGTCGGGGGCCAAGCCAGGAGACCCAGTACTTC. V gene TRBV6-5 combines with J gene TRBJ2-5, with D perhaps matching TRBD1 or TRBD2 (6 bases each). The CDR3 consists of 14 residues. Trimming removed 5 bases from V and 5 bases from J, with 15 bases in between. Germline CDR1 and CDR2: MNHEY and SVGAGI.

The table lists this clone with a count of one. The chain is built from TRBV18 and TRBJ2-3; D is perhaps TRBD2 (6 bases). The ends were cut back, 3 bases at V and 5 bases at J, with 15 bases in the middle. The CDR3 covers 15 residues. Germline V gene sequence: CDR1 KGHSH, CDR2 LQKENI. In nucleotides, the CDR3 is TGTGCCAGCTCACCTAGCGGCCTGGCGGGAGATACGCAGTATTTT. Translating it yields CASSPSGLAGDTQYF.

The chain is built from TRBV24-1 and TRBJ1-2, with 9 nucleotides matching TRBD1. V gave up 2 bases and J gave up 5 bases; unmatched junction bases: 5. The CDR3 covers 15 residues. CDR1 is KGHDR, CDR2 SFDVKD, per germline. Here the CDR3 reads CATSDSSDRGYGYTF. Written as DNA, the CDR3 is TGTGCCACCAGTGATTCCTCGGACAGGGGATATGGCTACACCTTC.

The V and J genes are TRBV29-1 and TRBJ1-1; no clear D gene. The CDR3 runs 12 residues. V lost 4 bases and J 7 bases, leaving 13 bases between the germline ends. The germline V gene encodes CDR1 SQVTM and CDR2 ANQGSEA. The CDR3 region has the DNA TGCAGCGTTGGAGAGAGGTCCGGTGAAGCTTTCTTT. It translates to CSVGERSGEAFF.